The count of the clone carrying this T cell receptor (beta chain) is one. These data are taken from a study of shared T cell receptors in the human thymus. Assay: immunoSEQ multiplex PCR; the TCRdb copy retains only in-frame clones and omits some. The table shows hundreds of thousands of clones, with more than 70% occurring only once. Per the germline V gene, CDR1 is MGHDK and CDR2 is SYGVNS. Deletions cut 6 bases from V and 8 bases from J, with 13 bases between. The CDR3 totals 13 residues. The same specimen was also included in a second study, on human thymus T cells. That work adds: Immunologically healthy infants in Finland undergoing congenital heart defect surgery were the donors. Resections were taken during corrective heart surgery, and the thymus tissue came from these. Gene usage (both V and J) appeared biased in thymic and blood repertoires. Related reports documented highly overlapping thymic repertoires among unrelated individuals.

This chain links TRBV25-1 with TRBJ1-4; D is unclear. This TCR was recovered from a boy under two years old with a congenital heart defect. The sample comprised thymocytes. The CDR3 loop reads CASRANEEEKLFF. For the CDR3, the DNA is TGTGCCAGCAGGGCCAACGAGGAGGAAAAACTGTTTTTT.